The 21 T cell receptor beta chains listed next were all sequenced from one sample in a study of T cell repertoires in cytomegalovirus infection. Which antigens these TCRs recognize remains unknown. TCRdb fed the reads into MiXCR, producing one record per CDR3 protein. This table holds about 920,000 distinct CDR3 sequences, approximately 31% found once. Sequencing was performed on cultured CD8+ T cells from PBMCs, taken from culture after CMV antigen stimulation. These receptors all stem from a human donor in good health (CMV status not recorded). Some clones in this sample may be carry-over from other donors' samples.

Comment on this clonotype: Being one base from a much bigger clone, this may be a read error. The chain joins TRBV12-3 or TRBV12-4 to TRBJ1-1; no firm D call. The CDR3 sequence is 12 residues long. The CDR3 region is CANSLAETEAFF. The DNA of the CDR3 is TGTGCCAACAGTCTGGCGGAGACTGAAGCTTTCTTT.

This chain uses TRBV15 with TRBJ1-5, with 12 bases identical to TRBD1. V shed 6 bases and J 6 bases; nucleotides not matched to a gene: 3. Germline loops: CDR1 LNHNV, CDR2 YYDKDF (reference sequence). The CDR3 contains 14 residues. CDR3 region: CATRGQGAGQPQHF. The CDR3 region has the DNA TGTGCCACCAGGGGACAGGGGGCCGGTCAGCCCCAGCATTTT.

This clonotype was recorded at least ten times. CDR3: CASSLTDPNSPLHF. Here the CDR3 DNA reads TGTGCCAGCAGCTTAACGGACCCCAATTCACCCCTCCACTTT. V is TRBV7-9 and J is TRBJ1-6, with D unclear. The V end was cut by 2 bases, the J end by 7 bases, with 9 bases between. The CDR3 runs to 14 residues. Germline V lookup: CDR1 SEHNR, CDR2 FQNEAQ (reference sequence).

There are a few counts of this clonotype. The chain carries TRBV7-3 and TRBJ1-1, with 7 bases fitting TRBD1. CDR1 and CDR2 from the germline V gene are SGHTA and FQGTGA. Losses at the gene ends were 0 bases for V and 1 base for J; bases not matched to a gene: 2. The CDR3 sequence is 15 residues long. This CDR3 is CASSLTAGGNTEAFF. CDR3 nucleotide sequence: TGTGCCAGCAGCTTAACGGCAGGGGGGAACACTGAAGCTTTCTTT.

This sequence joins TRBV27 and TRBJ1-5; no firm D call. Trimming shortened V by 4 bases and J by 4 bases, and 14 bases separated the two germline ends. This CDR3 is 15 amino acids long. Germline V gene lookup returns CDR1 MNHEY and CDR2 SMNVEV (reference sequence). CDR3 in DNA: TGTGCCAGCAGTTCCATTGGACCGAGGAATCAGCCCCAGCATTTT. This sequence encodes CASSSIGPRNQPQHF.

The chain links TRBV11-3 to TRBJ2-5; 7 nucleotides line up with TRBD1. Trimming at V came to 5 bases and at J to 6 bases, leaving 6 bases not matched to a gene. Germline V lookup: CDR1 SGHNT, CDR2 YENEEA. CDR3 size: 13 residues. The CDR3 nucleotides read TGTGCCAGCAGCCCCCGGGACAGCCAGACCCAGTACTTC. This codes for CASSPRDSQTQYF.

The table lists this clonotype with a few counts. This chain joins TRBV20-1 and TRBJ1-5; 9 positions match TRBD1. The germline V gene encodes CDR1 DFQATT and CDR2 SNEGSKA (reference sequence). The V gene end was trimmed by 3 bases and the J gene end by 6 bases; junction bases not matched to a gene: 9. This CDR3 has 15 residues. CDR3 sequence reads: CSASGSGTGSQPQHF. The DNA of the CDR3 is TGCAGTGCTAGTGGTTCCGGGACAGGGAGTCAGCCCCAGCATTTT.

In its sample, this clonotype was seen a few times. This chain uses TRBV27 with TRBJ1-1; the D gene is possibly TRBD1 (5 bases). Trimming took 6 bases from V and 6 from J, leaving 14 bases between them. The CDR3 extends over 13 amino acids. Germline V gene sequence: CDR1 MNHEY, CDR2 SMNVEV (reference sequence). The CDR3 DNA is TGTGCCAGCAGCTGGGGGGAGACCTCTGAAGCTTTCTTT. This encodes CASSWGETSEAFF.

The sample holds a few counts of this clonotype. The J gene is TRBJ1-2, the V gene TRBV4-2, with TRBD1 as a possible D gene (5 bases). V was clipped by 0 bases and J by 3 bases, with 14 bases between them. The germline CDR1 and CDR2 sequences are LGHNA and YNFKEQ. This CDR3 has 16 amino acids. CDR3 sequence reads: CASSQDGGVGHYGYTF. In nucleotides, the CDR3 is TGTGCCAGCAGCCAAGATGGGGGTGTAGGGCACTATGGCTACACCTTC.

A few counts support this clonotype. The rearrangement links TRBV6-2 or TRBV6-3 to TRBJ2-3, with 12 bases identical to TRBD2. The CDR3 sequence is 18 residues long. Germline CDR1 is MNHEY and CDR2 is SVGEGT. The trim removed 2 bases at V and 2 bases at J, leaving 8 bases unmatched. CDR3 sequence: CASSYQLAGGPVTDTQYF. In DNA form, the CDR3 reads TGTGCCAGCAGTTACCAGCTAGCGGGGGGGCCAGTCACAGATACGCAGTATTTT.

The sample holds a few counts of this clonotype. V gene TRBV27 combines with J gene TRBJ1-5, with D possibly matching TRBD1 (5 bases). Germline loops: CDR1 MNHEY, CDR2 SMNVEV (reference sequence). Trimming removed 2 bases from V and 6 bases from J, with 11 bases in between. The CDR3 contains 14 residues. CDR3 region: CASSLAREGQPQHF. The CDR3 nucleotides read TGTGCCAGCAGTTTAGCCAGGGAGGGTCAGCCCCAGCATTTT.

CDR3 residues: CASSIGLAGGRYF. The CDR3 region has the DNA TGTGCCAGCAGCATCGGACTAGCGGGGGGACGGTATTTT. This chain joins TRBV9 and TRBJ2-3; 14 bases are a match to TRBD2. V lost 4 bases, J lost 14 bases, and 6 bases stayed unmatched. Per the germline V gene, CDR1 is SGDLS and CDR2 is YYNGEE. The CDR3 spans 13 residues.

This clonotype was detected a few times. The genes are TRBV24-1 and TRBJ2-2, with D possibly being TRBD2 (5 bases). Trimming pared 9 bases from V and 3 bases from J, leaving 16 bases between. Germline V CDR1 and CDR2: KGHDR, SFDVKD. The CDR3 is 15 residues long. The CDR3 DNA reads TGTGCCACCGGGGAGACCGGGGTGGACACCGGGGAGCTGTTTTTT. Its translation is CATGETGVDTGELFF.

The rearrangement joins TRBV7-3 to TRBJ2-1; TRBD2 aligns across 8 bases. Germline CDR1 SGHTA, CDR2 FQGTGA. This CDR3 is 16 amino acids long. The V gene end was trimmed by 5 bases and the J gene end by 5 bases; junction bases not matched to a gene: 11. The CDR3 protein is CASSPRGGRANNEQFF. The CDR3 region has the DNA TGTGCCAGCAGCCCTCGGGGGGGGAGGGCCAACAATGAGCAGTTCTTC.

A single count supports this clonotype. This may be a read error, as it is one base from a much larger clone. The CDR3 spells CANSLWDVRGAFF. The CDR3 nucleotides are TGTGCCAACAGCCTGTGGGACGTCCGGGGAGCTTTCTTT. The gene calls are TRBV7-8 and TRBJ1-1, with a possible D match to TRBD1 (5 bases). CDR1 is SGHVS and CDR2 is FQNEAQ in the germline V gene. This CDR3 has 13 residues. The full variable domain, with the rest looked up from reference TRBV7-8 and TRBJ1-1, is GAGVSQSPRYKVAKRGQDVALRCDPISGHVSLFWYQQALGQGPEFLTYFQNEAQLDKSGLPSDRFFAERPEGSVSTLKIQRTQQEDSAVYLCANSLWDVRGAFFGQGTRLTVV.

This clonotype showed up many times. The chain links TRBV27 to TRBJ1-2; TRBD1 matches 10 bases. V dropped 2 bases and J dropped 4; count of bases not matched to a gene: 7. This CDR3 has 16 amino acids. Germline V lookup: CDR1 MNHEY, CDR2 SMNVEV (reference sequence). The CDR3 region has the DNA TGTGCCAGCAGTTTAACAACGACAGGGGGCATCTATGGCTACACCTTC. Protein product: CASSLTTTGGIYGYTF.

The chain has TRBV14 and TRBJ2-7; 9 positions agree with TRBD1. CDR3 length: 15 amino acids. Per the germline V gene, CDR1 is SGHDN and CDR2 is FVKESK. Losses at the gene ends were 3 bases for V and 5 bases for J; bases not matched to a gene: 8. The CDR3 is CASSQAGTGSHEQYF. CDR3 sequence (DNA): TGTGCCAGCAGCCAGGCCGGGACAGGGTCCCACGAGCAGTACTTC. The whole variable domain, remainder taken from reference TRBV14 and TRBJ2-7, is EAGVTQFPSHSVIEKGQTVTLRCDPISGHDNLYWYRRVMGKEIKFLLHFVKESKQDESGMPNNRFLAERTGGTYSTLKVQPAELEDSGVYFCASSQAGTGSHEQYFGPGTRLTVT.

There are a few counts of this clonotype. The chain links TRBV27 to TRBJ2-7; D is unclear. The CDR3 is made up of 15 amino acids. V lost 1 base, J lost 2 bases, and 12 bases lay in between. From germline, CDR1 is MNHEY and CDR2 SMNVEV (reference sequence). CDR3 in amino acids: CASSLFPGSTYEQYF. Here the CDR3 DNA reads TGTGCCAGCAGTTTATTCCCAGGATCTACCTACGAGCAGTACTTC.

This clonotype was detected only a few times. As DNA, the CDR3 is TGTGCCAGCAGCGAGACCCGGGGTTATACTGGCTACACCTTC. This sequence encodes CASSETRGYTGYTF. The chain employs TRBV7-8 and TRBJ1-2; no definite D call. Germline CDR1 reads SGHVS; CDR2 reads FQNEAQ. The V end lost 5 bases, the J end lost 7 bases, and 17 bases lay between the germline ends. The CDR3 extends over 14 amino acids.

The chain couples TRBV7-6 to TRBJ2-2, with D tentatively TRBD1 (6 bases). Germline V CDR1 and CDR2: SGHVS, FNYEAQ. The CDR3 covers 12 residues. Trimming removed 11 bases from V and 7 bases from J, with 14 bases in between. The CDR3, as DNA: TGTGCCCCCCTCCTAGGGGGCGGGGAGCTGTTTTTT. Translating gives CAPLLGGGELFF.

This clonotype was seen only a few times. The CDR3 DNA reads as TGTGCCAGCACCTCCCATAACACCCGTTACGAGCAGTACTTC. Translation: CASTSHNTRYEQYF. V and J are TRBV6-5 and TRBJ2-7, with D unclear. This CDR3 region has 14 residues. CDR1 is MNHEY, CDR2 SVGAGI, per germline. The V gene lost 7 bases and the J gene lost 4 bases, with 17 bases spanning the gap.